A single sample is the source of the 16 T cell receptor beta chains below, sequenced in a study of identical twins. One entry per CDR3 protein results from TCRdb running MiXCR on the 5' RACE reads. This sample has about 890,000 distinct CDR3 sequences, with 9% to 15% found just once. The same data also went into a second study, on yellow fever vaccine responses in identical twins.

Sample: PBMCs. These receptor sequences come from a woman younger than 30 in good health.

This clonotype was seen only a few times. The gene calls are TRBV11-3 and TRBJ2-5; TRBD2 aligns across 13 bases. The CDR3 is 16 amino acids. Per germline, CDR1 SGHNT and CDR2 YENEEA. With V trimmed by 5 bases and J by 4 bases, 7 bases remained unmatched. The CDR3 DNA is TGTGCCAGCAGCCTAGGACTAGCGGGAGAGGTAGAGACCCAGTACTTC. Translated, it gives CASSLGLAGEVETQYF.

The chain joins TRBV21-1 to TRBJ2-3; the D call in the table, TRBD2, was not verified against the DNA. TRBV21-1 represents a pseudogene. This CDR3 region has 16 residues. CDR3 DNA: TGTGCCAGCAGCAAAGACCGCGGGAGGCACACAGATACGCAGTATTTT. Residues: CASSKDRGRHTDTQYF.

This clonotype was seen more than once but under ten times. The chain carries TRBV3-1 and TRBJ1-2; D is possibly TRBD1 (6 bases). The length of the CDR3 is 17 residues. Deletions cut 4 bases from V and 0 bases from J, with 18 bases between. The germline CDR1 and CDR2 sequences are LGHDT and YNNKEL (reference sequence). CDR3 in amino acids: CASSPQGYRDTNYGYTF. CDR3 nucleotide sequence: TGTGCCAGCAGCCCCCAAGGGTACCGGGACACTAACTATGGCTACACCTTC.

This clonotype was seen more than once but under ten times. The chain combines TRBV29-1 with TRBJ2-3; a possible D gene is TRBD2 (6 bases). The V end was cut by 3 bases, the J end by 0 bases, with 10 bases between. CDR1 is SQVTM and CDR2 is ANQGSEA in the germline V gene. This CDR3 comprises 14 residues. The CDR3 here is CSVEGTYSTDTQYF. CDR3 in DNA: TGCAGCGTTGAGGGGACTTATAGCACAGATACGCAGTATTTT.

The chain employs TRBV14 and TRBJ2-1; D may be TRBD1 or TRBD2 (5 bases each). Germline assignment: CDR1 SGHDN and CDR2 FVKESK. V gave up 4 bases and J gave up 7 bases, with 17 bases separating them. This CDR3 has 15 amino acids. The CDR3 bases are TGTGCCAGCAGCCTACCAGGGTTCCCGGGGAATGAGCAGTTCTTC. It is translated as CASSLPGFPGNEQFF. Full variable domain (rest looked up from reference TRBV14 and TRBJ2-1): EAGVTQFPSHSVIEKGQTVTLRCDPISGHDNLYWYRRVMGKEIKFLLHFVKESKQDESGMPNNRFLAERTGGTYSTLKVQPAELEDSGVYFCASSLPGFPGNEQFFGPGTRLTVL.

The rearrangement uses TRBV20-1 and TRBJ2-7, with TRBD1 matching over 11 bases. Looked up from germline, CDR1 is DFQATT and CDR2 is SNEGSKA (reference sequence). The junction had 8 bases not matched to a gene; V was cut back by 7 bases and J by 3 bases. The CDR3 loop spans 14 amino acids. In nucleotides, the CDR3 is TGCAGTGTAACGGGACAGGGGGTGGTCTACGAGCAGTACTTC. It is translated as CSVTGQGVVYEQYF.

J is TRBJ2-3 and V is TRBV6-1, with 7 bases identical to TRBD1. Germline V gene lookup returns CDR1 MNHNS and CDR2 SASEGT. J was trimmed by 1 base and V by 0 bases; bases with no gene match: 1. The CDR3 consists of 15 residues. The DNA for the CDR3 is TGTGCCAGCAGTGAAGCTCAGGGGGGCACAGATACGCAGTATTTT. Amino acid sequence: CASSEAQGGTDTQYF.

This clonotype was counted a few times. CDR3 sequence: CASSQETGTSVPDTQYF. CDR3 DNA sequence: TGCGCCAGCAGCCAAGAGACTGGGACTAGTGTTCCAGATACGCAGTATTTT. The chain links TRBV4-1 to TRBJ2-3, with 8 bases matching TRBD2. CDR3 length: 17 amino acids. J lost 4 bases, V lost 0 bases, and 9 bases had no gene match. Germline CDR1 MGHRA, CDR2 YSYEKL.

In this sample, this clonotype turned up a few times. CDR3 in DNA: TGTGCCAGCAGCTTATATCGAGATACGCAGTATTTT. It translates to CASSLYRDTQYF. The chain recombines TRBV7-2 with TRBJ2-3; D gene unclear. The CDR3 contains 12 residues. Trimming removed 2 bases from V and 5 bases from J, with 5 bases in between. Germline V CDR1 and CDR2: SGHTA, FQGNSA. Based on the CDR3 plus reference TRBV7-2 and TRBJ2-3, the full variable domain is GAGVSQSPSNKVTEKGKDVELRCDPISGHTALYWYRQSLGQGLEFLIYFQGNSAPDKSGLPSDRFSAERTGGSVSTLTIQRTQQEDSAVYLCASSLYRDTQYFGPGTRLTVL.

A few counts support this clonotype. This rearrangement joins TRBV9 to TRBJ2-1, with TRBD2 matching over 10 bases. The CDR3 runs to 15 residues. Germline trimming cut 0 bases from V and 9 bases from J; bases unmatched to any gene: 6. CDR1 is SGDLS, CDR2 YYNGEE, per germline. The CDR3: CASSVDSSGSIEQFF. CDR3 nucleotides: TGTGCCAGCAGCGTAGACTCTAGCGGGAGTATTGAGCAGTTCTTC.

The V gene is TRBV15, the J gene TRBJ2-7; D may be TRBD1 (6 bases). From germline, CDR1 is LNHNV and CDR2 YYDKDF (reference sequence). V was shortened by 8 bases and J by 2 bases, with 16 bases between the two germline ends. This CDR3 region has 14 residues. CDR3 in amino acids: CATGTGTPTYEQYF. The CDR3 DNA follows: TGTGCCACCGGGACCGGGACACCAACCTACGAGCAGTACTTC.

The rearrangement uses TRBV2 and TRBJ1-1, with D unclear. V dropped 6 bases and J dropped 5 bases, with 10 bases sitting between them. The CDR3 totals 12 residues. The germline CDR1 and CDR2 sequences are SNHLY and FYNNEI. The CDR3 loop reads CASSVVQTEAFF. CDR3 bases: TGTGCCAGCAGCGTGGTGCAAACTGAAGCTTTCTTT.

This clonotype has at least ten counts. The rearrangement joins TRBV7-9 to TRBJ1-5, with TRBD1 matching 7 bases. Trimming took 4 bases from V and 8 from J; bases not matched to a gene: 2. CDR1 SEHNR and CDR2 FQNEAQ come from the germline V gene (reference sequence). The CDR3 totals 12 residues. CDR3 DNA sequence: TGTGCCAGCAGCTCTGACAGGGAGCCCCAGCATTTT. This sequence encodes CASSSDREPQHF. Full variable domain (remainder filled in from reference TRBV7-9 and TRBJ1-5): DTGVSQNPRHKITKRGQNVTFRCDPISEHNRLYWYRQTLGQGPEFLTYFQNEAQLEKSRLLSDRFSAERPKGSFSTLEIQRTEQGDSAMYLCASSSDREPQHFGDGTRLSIL.

V usage is TRBV10-3 and J usage is TRBJ2-7, with D unclear. The V gene lost 1 base and the J gene lost 5 bases, with 6 bases spanning the gap. Germline CDR1 and CDR2: ENHRY and SYGVKD. This CDR3 is built from 12 residues. The CDR3 DNA sequence: TGTGCCATCAGTGAGTTGGGGAACGAGCAGTACGTC. Translation gives CAISELGNEQYV.

There are many counts of this clonotype. This rearrangement joins TRBV2 to TRBJ2-2; D is perhaps TRBD2 (6 bases). V was clipped by 3 bases and J by 4 bases, with 15 bases between them. The germline gives CDR1 SNHLY, CDR2 FYNNEI. CDR3 size: 16 residues. The CDR3 sequence is CASSEVPGDRTGELFF. Written as DNA, the CDR3 is TGTGCCAGCAGTGAGGTACCGGGAGATCGCACCGGGGAGCTGTTTTTT.

The rearrangement joins TRBV20-1 to TRBJ2-7, with D unresolved. The CDR3 contains 13 residues. The V gene lost 0 bases and the J gene lost 0 bases, with 6 bases spanning the gap. The germline CDR1 and CDR2 sequences are DFQATT and SNEGSKA (reference sequence). The CDR3 region is CSARDYISYEQYV. CDR3 DNA sequence: TGCAGTGCTAGAGATTACATCTCCTACGAGCAGTACGTC.